Following are 5 T cell receptor beta chains from one sample sequenced in a study of CD8+ T cells in alopecia areata (dated by TCRdb to 2016 to 2019). The time point label, as the study defines it: 24 weeks on oral tofacitinib. This specimen's treatment or condition label, per the study, means: oral pan-JAK inhibitor, 5-10 mg twice daily. Libraries came from the immunoSEQ multiplex PCR assay. RNA was extracted from all samples and reverse transcribed into cDNA, which served as template for TCR sequencing. TCRdb took over this immuneACCESS table, retaining in-frame rearrangements with V and J assigned. Such tables are incomplete; in checked studies, under half of the missing clones stem from an unresolved V gene, and the remainder is unexplained. The sample contains about 200,000 clones, roughly 66% of them found a single time. 0.85% to 1.3% of the sample lies in the top ten. Sequenced material: CD4+ T cells sorted from blood, taken at week 24, from a patient treated with tofacitinib. The receptors originated from a human donor with alopecia areata.

The table lists this clone with a few counts. CDR3 in DNA: TGCAGCGCCCAGGGGGGGACAGGGGGCACTGAAGCTTTCTTT. It is translated as CSAQGGTGGTEAFF. V usage is TRBV29-1 and J usage is TRBJ1-1; 11 bases align to TRBD1. V lost 7 bases and J lost 4; bases outside the gene matches: 8. The CDR3 extends over 14 amino acids. From germline, CDR1 is SQVTM and CDR2 ANQGSEA.

This clone was picked up a small number of times. This rearrangement joins TRBV11-2 to TRBJ2-1, with 8 bases fitting TRBD2. V trimming: 1 base; J trimming: 6 bases; junction bases outside the gene matches: 5. This CDR3 is 15 amino acids long. The V gene's germline CDR1 is SGHAT and CDR2 FQNNGV. The CDR3 reads CASSLGWTSPNEQFF. Here the CDR3 DNA reads TGTGCCAGCAGCTTAGGGTGGACTAGCCCCAATGAGCAGTTCTTC.

This clone is a singleton in its sample. The rearrangement joins TRBV15 to TRBJ2-3; no clear D gene. V dropped 0 bases and J dropped 0 bases, with 4 bases sitting between them. Germline CDR1 is LNHNV and CDR2 is YYDKDF (reference sequence). The CDR3 has 14 residues. Written as DNA, the CDR3 is TGTGCCACCAGCAGAGAACCTAGCACAGATACGCAGTATTTT. This gives the protein CATSREPSTDTQYF.

V gene TRBV30 combines with J gene TRBJ1-2; no clear D. Trimming left V 2 bases short and J 5 bases short, with 9 bases between. The CDR3 extends over 12 amino acids. CDR1 and CDR2 (germline): GTSNPN, SVGIG (reference sequence). CDR3 DNA sequence: TGTGCCTGGAGTCATGCCCCGTATGGCTACACCTTC. Translation: CAWSHAPYGYTF.

A word on this clone: The sample holds other DNA sequences that translate to the same CDR3. V gene TRBV29-1 combines with J gene TRBJ1-2; the D is unclear. V lost 3 bases and J 4 bases, leaving 0 bases between the germline ends. Germline V lookup: CDR1 SQVTM, CDR2 ANQGSEA. There are 9 residues in the CDR3. The CDR3 region is CSVDYGYTF. Here the CDR3 DNA reads TGCAGCGTTGACTATGGCTACACCTTC.